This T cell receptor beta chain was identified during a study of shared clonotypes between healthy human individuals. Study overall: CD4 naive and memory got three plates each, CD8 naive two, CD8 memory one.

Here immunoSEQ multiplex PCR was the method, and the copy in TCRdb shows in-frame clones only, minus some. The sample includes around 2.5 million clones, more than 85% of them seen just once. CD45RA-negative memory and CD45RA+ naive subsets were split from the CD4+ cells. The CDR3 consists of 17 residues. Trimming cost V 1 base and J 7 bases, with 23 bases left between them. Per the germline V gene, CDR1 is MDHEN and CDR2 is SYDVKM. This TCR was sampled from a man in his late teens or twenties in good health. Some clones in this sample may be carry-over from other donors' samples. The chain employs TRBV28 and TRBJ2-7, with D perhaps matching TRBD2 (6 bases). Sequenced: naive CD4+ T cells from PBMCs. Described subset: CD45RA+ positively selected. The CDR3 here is CASSLYPRGTSSGEQYF. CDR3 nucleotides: TGTGCCAGCAGTTTATATCCACGCGGGACCTCCTCGGGTGAGCAGTACTTC.